These 14 T cell receptor beta chains came from one sample sequenced in a study of shared clonotypes between healthy human individuals. Profiled with immunoSEQ multiplex PCR; TCRdb holds only in-frame clones, not every one. The data hold approximately 180,000 clones, with approximately 92% observed a single time. The sequencing input was naive CD4+ T cells sorted from blood. Subset denoted: CD45RA+ positively selected. The receptors shown here come from a woman aged 30 to 39 in good health.

The chain employs TRBV5-1 and TRBJ1-1; no reliable D call. CDR1 and CDR2 from the germline V gene are SGHRS and YFSETQ. The V end was cut by 2 bases, the J end by 2 bases, with 10 bases between. The CDR3 has 14 amino acids. The CDR3 sequence is CASSLRTLNTEAFF. Written as DNA, the CDR3 is TGCGCCAGCAGCTTACGGACTCTTAACACTGAAGCTTTCTTT.

The V call is TRBV6-6, the J call TRBJ1-1; perhaps TRBD1 as D (6 bases). This CDR3 has 15 residues. CDR1 and CDR2 from the germline V gene are MNHNY and SVGAGI (reference sequence). Trimming took 2 bases from V and 1 from J, leaving 11 bases between them. For the CDR3, the DNA is TGTGCCAGCAGTTACGGCGGGACAAGGAACACTGAAGCTTTCTTT. It is translated as CASSYGGTRNTEAFF.

This clone has a single count. The chain combines TRBV28 with TRBJ2-3; D gene uncertain. The V end lost 7 bases, the J end lost 5 bases, and 7 bases lay between the germline ends. The V gene's germline CDR1 is MDHEN and CDR2 SYDVKM. The CDR3 covers 11 residues. The CDR3 coding sequence is TGTGCCAGCAAGAAGGAAGATACGCAGTATTTT. It codes for CASKKEDTQYF.

For the CDR3, the DNA is TGTGCCAGCACCCCGAGAGGGACAGCGAACACTGAAGCTTTCTTT. Translating gives CASTPRGTANTEAFF. J is TRBJ1-1 and V is TRBV7-9, with 7 positions matching TRBD1. The CDR3 consists of 15 residues. Germline trimming cut 7 bases from V and 1 base from J; bases unmatched to any gene: 9. Germline V gene lookup returns CDR1 SEHNR and CDR2 FQNEAQ (reference sequence). Based on the CDR3 plus reference TRBV7-9 and TRBJ1-1, the full variable domain is DTGVSQNPRHKITKRGQNVTFRCDPISEHNRLYWYRQTLGQGPEFLTYFQNEAQLEKSRLLSDRFSAERPKGSFSTLEIQRTEQGDSAMYLCASTPRGTANTEAFFGQGTRLTVV.

This chain uses TRBV5-1 with TRBJ2-7; TRBD2 is a possible D gene (6 bases). The germline CDR1 and CDR2 sequences are SGHRS and YFSETQ. This CDR3 is 15 amino acids long. V dropped 4 bases and J dropped 0 bases, with 14 bases sitting between them. CDR3 region: CASSTSGLGSYEQYF. The CDR3 nucleotides read TGCGCCAGCAGCACGAGCGGGTTGGGCTCCTACGAGCAGTACTTC.

The chain has TRBV4-1 and TRBJ2-2, with TRBD2 matching 11 bases. This CDR3 has 16 amino acids. Per the germline V gene, CDR1 is MGHRA and CDR2 is YSYEKL. Trimming removed 2 bases from V and 5 bases from J; junction bases left unmatched: 4. Written as DNA, the CDR3 is TGCGCCAGCAGCCAAATAGCGGGAGGGGGGACCGGGGAGCTGTTTTTT. This sequence encodes CASSQIAGGGTGELFF.

The genes are TRBV25-1 and TRBJ1-2; 9 bases are a match to TRBD1. The length of the CDR3 is 14 residues. Germline V gene data show CDR1 as MGHDK and CDR2 as SYGVNS. V lost 1 base to trimming and J lost 8 bases; unmatched junction nucleotides: 5. The CDR3 DNA sequence: TGTGCCAGCAGTGAATCCGGGACAGGGAGAGGCTACACCTTC. Protein sequence: CASSESGTGRGYTF.

This rearrangement joins TRBV28 to TRBJ2-7, with D uncertain. The CDR3 length is 13 residues. V was trimmed by 8 bases and J by 2 bases, leaving 13 bases between them. CDR1 is MDHEN, CDR2 SYDVKM, per germline. The CDR3 nucleotides read TGTGCCAGCGGGTCCTCACTCCCCTACGAGCAGTACTTC. Protein: CASGSSLPYEQYF.

The rearrangement joins TRBV6-6 to TRBJ2-1; D is uncertain. Looked up from germline, CDR1 is MNHNY and CDR2 is SVGAGI (reference sequence). This CDR3 region has 13 residues. V shed 3 bases and J shed 6 bases, with 9 bases lying between them. The CDR3 reads CASSYGKRNEQFF. CDR3 nucleotides: TGTGCCAGCAGTTATGGCAAACGCAATGAGCAGTTCTTC.

This clone has only one observation. This chain uses TRBV7-8 with TRBJ2-7; D not certain. The germline V gene has CDR1 SGHVS and CDR2 FQNEAQ. V lost 0 bases to trimming and J lost 0 bases, with 6 bases between them. The CDR3 runs to 14 residues. DNA for the CDR3: TGTGCCAGCAGCTTAGCGGCTCACTCCTACGAGCAGTACTTC. This codes for CASSLAAHSYEQYF.

This rearrangement joins TRBV4-1 to TRBJ2-2; 7 nucleotides align to TRBD2. Germline CDR1 reads MGHRA; CDR2 reads YSYEKL. The CDR3 contains 18 residues. The V segment lost 4 bases and the J segment 6 bases; nucleotides outside the gene matches: 17. DNA for the CDR3: TGCGCCAGCAGCCTAGGGGACGGGGCGGGAGTCGGGGCCGGGGAGCTGTTTTTT. Translating it yields CASSLGDGAGVGAGELFF.

The chain links TRBV29-1 to TRBJ2-3; the D is unclear. With 4 bases removed from V and 6 bases from J, the gap between germline ends came to 8 bases. The CDR3 consists of 11 residues. CDR1 is SQVTM and CDR2 is ANQGSEA in the germline V gene. CDR3 amino acids: CSVVRVDTQYF. CDR3 coding DNA: TGCAGCGTTGTGAGAGTGGATACGCAGTATTTT.

V usage is TRBV7-3 and J usage is TRBJ2-7; D possibly corresponds to TRBD1 (6 bases). Trimming pared 5 bases from V and 0 bases from J, leaving 14 bases between. Germline CDR1 SGHTA, CDR2 FQGTGA. This CDR3 is built from 15 residues. CDR3 region: CASSAVGRGSYEQYF. CDR3 in DNA: TGTGCCAGCAGCGCAGTCGGCAGGGGCTCCTACGAGCAGTACTTC.

This clone was observed a single time. This chain uses TRBV9 with TRBJ2-7; 10 bases are shared with TRBD2. The germline gives CDR1 SGDLS, CDR2 YYNGEE. This CDR3 spans 14 amino acids. J lost 2 bases, V lost 4 bases, and 3 bases had no gene match. For the CDR3, the DNA is TGTGCCAGCAGCCGACTAGCGGGTACCTACGAGCAGTACTTC. As protein: CASSRLAGTYEQYF.